A selection of T cell receptor beta chains follows, all from one sample in a study of blood T cell repertoires in COVID-19. The table came from immunoSEQ multiplex PCR; TCRdb's copy has only in-frame clones and leaves some out. Among roughly 79,000 clones, approximately 90% were seen once, and the ten largest hold over 4%. The sequenced sample was peripheral blood. These receptor sequences come from a man aged 45-65 years with active COVID-19. Both conserved end residues are part of each CDR3. The D gene is left open where the match is weak. Size values are once, few and many counts, or a class for expanded clones, and some rows have none.

V gene	CDR3 length	J gene	D gene	clone size	CDR3 protein	CDR3 DNA
TRBV18	15	TRBJ1-5	TRBD1	.	CASSPRQGASQPQHF	TGTGCCAGCTCACCGAGACAGGGGGCGAGTCAGCCCCAGCATTTT
TRBV5-1	15	TRBJ2-3	.	once	CASSSPGTSTDTQYF	TGCGCCAGCAGCTCTCCAGGGACTAGCACAGATACGCAGTATTTT
TRBV10-3	14	TRBJ2-7	.	.	CAIRPDGSTYEQYF	TGTGCCATCAGACCCGACGGGTCCACCTACGAGCAGTACTTC
TRBV11-2	16	TRBJ2-5	TRBD2	.	CASSFLAGGPLETQYF	TGTGCCAGCAGCTTTCTAGCGGGAGGGCCGTTGGAGACCCAGTACTTC
TRBV7-9	12	TRBJ1-2	.	.	CASSFPGYGYTF	TGTGCCAGCAGCTTCCCAGGGTATGGCTACACCTTC
TRBV27	12	TRBJ2-7	.	.	CASPRPSYEQYF	TGTGCCAGCCCTAGACCCTCCTACGAGCAGTACTTC
TRBV5-4	14	TRBJ2-1	.	once	CASSSRWSFNEQFF	TGTGCCAGCAGCTCCCGTTGGAGTTTCAATGAGCAGTTCTTC
TRBV28	16	TRBJ1-1	TRBD1	.	CASSLSQGAGGTEAFF	TGTGCCAGCAGTCTCTCACAGGGGGCGGGAGGAACTGAAGCTTTCTTT
TRBV11-2	13	TRBJ1-1	.	.	CASSSQGGTEAFF	TGTGCCAGCAGCTCGCAGGGAGGCACTGAAGCTTTCTTT
TRBV28	15	TRBJ2-5	.	.	CASSLSRIRKETQYF	TGTGCCAGCAGTTTAAGCAGGATCCGAAAAGAGACCCAGTACTTC
TRBV5-6	13	TRBJ2-7	.	.	CASSLAGVYEQYF	TGTGCCAGCAGCTTGGCCGGGGTATACGAGCAGTACTTC
TRBV4-3	13	TRBJ1-1	.	few	CASSSRGGAEAFF	TGCGCCAGCAGCAGTCGCGGGGGTGCTGAAGCTTTCTTT
TRBV19	17	TRBJ2-1	.	.	CASSRGQGPSSYNEQFF	TGTGCCAGTAGTAGGGGGCAGGGGCCGAGCTCCTACAATGAGCAGTTCTTC
TRBV19	13	TRBJ1-5	.	.	CASSVGREQPQHF	TGTGCCAGTAGTGTGGGCAGGGAACAGCCCCAGCATTTT
TRBV4-3	17	TRBJ1-2	TRBD1	.	CASSQESRTGGGGGYTF	TGCGCCAGCAGCCAAGAGAGTCGGACAGGGGGCGGAGGGGGCTACACCTTC
TRBV28	14	TRBJ2-5	.	.	CASSPSGFQETQYF	TGTGCCAGCAGTCCCTCGGGGTTTCAAGAGACCCAGTACTTC
TRBV3-1/TRBV3-2	13	TRBJ1-2	.	.	CASSQVTNYGYTF	TGTGCCAGCAGCCAAGTTACTAACTATGGCTACACCTTC